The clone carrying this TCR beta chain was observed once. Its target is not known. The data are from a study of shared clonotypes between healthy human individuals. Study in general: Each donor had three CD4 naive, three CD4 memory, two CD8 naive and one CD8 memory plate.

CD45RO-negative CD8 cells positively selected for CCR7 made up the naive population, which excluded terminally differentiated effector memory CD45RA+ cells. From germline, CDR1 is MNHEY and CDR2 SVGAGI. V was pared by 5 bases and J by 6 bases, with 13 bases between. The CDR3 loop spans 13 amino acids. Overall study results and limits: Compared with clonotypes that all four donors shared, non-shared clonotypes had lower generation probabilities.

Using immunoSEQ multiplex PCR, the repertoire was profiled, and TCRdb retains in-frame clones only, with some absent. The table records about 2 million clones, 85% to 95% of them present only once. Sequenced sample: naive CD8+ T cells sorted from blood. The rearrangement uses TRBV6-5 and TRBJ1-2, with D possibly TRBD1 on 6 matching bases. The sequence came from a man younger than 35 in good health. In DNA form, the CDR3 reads TGTGCCAGCAGTCATGGGGGGCTCGATGGCTACACCTTC. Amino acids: CASSHGGLDGYTF.